Reported below is one T cell receptor (beta chain). In the original workflow: Reference gene primer amplification gave nucleated cell count estimates. Repertoires were generated with immunoSEQ multiplex PCR, while TCRdb's copy carries only in-frame clones and drops some. From that table come the V and J calls and clone size; the DNA was used to work out D and trimming. Here the sample spans 150,000 to 200,000 clones, about four fifths being singletons. This entry belongs to a study of blood T cell repertoires in COVID-19. The CDR3 is made up of 17 amino acids. With V trimmed by 0 bases and J by 13 bases, 11 bases remained unmatched. Germline-derived CDR1 and CDR2 are SGHDN and FVKESK.

The TCR comes from a woman in her 70s with COVID-19, enrolled during active disease. J is TRBJ2-1 and V is TRBV14, with 14 bases lining up with TRBD2. Sequenced: peripheral blood. The DNA of the CDR3 is TGTGCCAGCAGCCAAGATCCTGGACTAGCGGGAGGTTTGGTTCAGTTCTTC. Its protein product is CASSQDPGLAGGLVQFF.